This is a list of T cell receptor beta chains from one sample in a study. MiXCR, applied by TCRdb to the RT-PCR reads, yields one record per CDR3 protein. The table lists about 680,000 distinct CDR3 sequences, 14% of them singletons. The sequencing input was memory CD4+ T cells from blood. These TCRs come from a female donor in good health, serving as a healthy control. Each CDR3 is given with its conserved first and last residue. D genes are given only for firm matches. Rows may omit the clone size; those that give it use once, few, many or a size class.

j_call: TRBJ2-7; d_call: TRBD1; v_call: TRBV5-1; clone_size: few; cdr3_aa: CASSAGQGTYEQYF; cdr3_nt: TGCGCCAGCAGCGCGGGACAGGGAACCTACGAGCAGTACTTC
j_call: TRBJ2-7; d_call: NA; v_call: TRBV5-1; clone_size: few; cdr3_aa: CASTPAGAVYEQYF; cdr3_nt: TGCGCCAGCACTCCGGCAGGGGCGGTCTACGAGCAGTACTTC
j_call: TRBJ1-2; d_call: TRBD1; v_call: TRBV20-1; clone_size: many; cdr3_aa: CSARDRWTGGTGYGYTF; cdr3_nt: TGCAGTGCTAGAGATCGGTGGACAGGGGGCACCGGCTATGGCTACACCTTC
j_call: TRBJ2-7; d_call: NA; v_call: TRBV29-1; clone_size: many; cdr3_aa: CSVDRGSEQYF; cdr3_nt: TGCAGCGTTGACCGGGGCTCCGAGCAGTACTTC
j_call: TRBJ1-2; d_call: NA; v_call: TRBV6-5; clone_size: NA; cdr3_aa: CASSYTWRGTRNGYTF; cdr3_nt: TGTGCCAGCAGTTACACTTGGAGAGGGACAAGAAATGGCTACACCTTC
j_call: TRBJ2-2; d_call: TRBD2; v_call: TRBV7-7; clone_size: NA; cdr3_aa: CASSLKRESRTGELFF; cdr3_nt: TGTGCTAGCAGCCTCAAGCGGGAGAGTCGGACCGGGGAGCTGTTTTTT
j_call: TRBJ2-3; d_call: TRBD2; v_call: TRBV20-1; clone_size: NA; cdr3_aa: CSARLAGDRDTQYF; cdr3_nt: TGCAGTGCTAGACTAGCGGGAGACAGAGATACGCAGTATTTT
j_call: TRBJ2-2; d_call: TRBD1; v_call: TRBV7-2; clone_size: NA; cdr3_aa: CASRKDRAAGELFF; cdr3_nt: TGTGCCAGCAGAAAGGACAGGGCTGCCGGGGAGCTGTTTTTT
j_call: TRBJ2-7; d_call: TRBD2; v_call: TRBV4-2; clone_size: few; cdr3_aa: CASSQKGGLAYEQYF; cdr3_nt: TGTGCCAGCAGCCAAAAAGGGGGACTAGCCTACGAGCAGTACTTC
j_call: TRBJ1-3; d_call: NA; v_call: TRBV7-9; clone_size: NA; cdr3_aa: CASSLEGGYGNTIYF; cdr3_nt: TGTGCCAGCAGCTTAGAGGGCGGATACGGAAACACCATATATTTT
j_call: TRBJ2-1; d_call: NA; v_call: TRBV5-1; clone_size: many; cdr3_aa: CASREETSNEQFF; cdr3_nt: TGCGCCAGCAGGGAGGAGACATCGAATGAGCAGTTCTTC
j_call: TRBJ2-3; d_call: NA; v_call: TRBV20-1; clone_size: many; cdr3_aa: CSAPRGADTQYF; cdr3_nt: TGCAGTGCGCCCCGGGGAGCAGATACGCAGTATTTT
j_call: TRBJ1-2; d_call: NA; v_call: TRBV6-1; clone_size: few; cdr3_aa: CASSEGVSVGADYGYTF; cdr3_nt: TGTGCCAGCAGTGAGGGGGTCTCTGTAGGGGCAGACTATGGCTACACCTTC
j_call: TRBJ2-7; d_call: NA; v_call: TRBV5-1; clone_size: few; cdr3_aa: CASSLGRGSDYEQYF; cdr3_nt: TGCGCCAGCAGCTTGGGCAGGGGCTCCGACTACGAGCAGTACTTC
j_call: TRBJ1-4; d_call: NA; v_call: TRBV6-1; clone_size: few; cdr3_aa: CASSDSSATNEKLFF; cdr3_nt: TGTGCCAGCAGTGATAGTTCCGCAACTAATGAAAAACTGTTTTTT
j_call: TRBJ2-3; d_call: TRBD1; v_call: TRBV7-2; clone_size: NA; cdr3_aa: CASSPRTGAGNTQYF; cdr3_nt: TGTGCCAGCAGCCCCCGGACAGGGGCGGGAAATACGCAGTATTTT
j_call: TRBJ2-5; d_call: NA; v_call: TRBV7-8; clone_size: many; cdr3_aa: CASASGLQETQYF; cdr3_nt: TGTGCCAGTGCATCAGGTCTCCAAGAGACCCAGTACTTC
j_call: TRBJ1-1; d_call: NA; v_call: TRBV4-1; clone_size: NA; cdr3_aa: CASSRTGAGGNTEAFF; cdr3_nt: TGCGCCAGCAGCCGGACGGGGGCTGGGGGGAACACTGAAGCTTTCTTT
j_call: TRBJ2-7; d_call: NA; v_call: TRBV20-1; clone_size: NA; cdr3_aa: CSAHPMAVSGEQYF; cdr3_nt: TGCAGTGCTCACCCGATGGCTGTTTCGGGTGAGCAGTACTTC
j_call: TRBJ2-2; d_call: NA; v_call: TRBV5-1; clone_size: many; cdr3_aa: CASSLKTSLSDTGELFF; cdr3_nt: TGCGCCAGCAGCCTGAAGACCAGCCTATCTGACACCGGGGAGCTGTTTTTT
j_call: TRBJ1-2; d_call: NA; v_call: TRBV15; clone_size: NA; cdr3_aa: CATSRAPLGARGYTF; cdr3_nt: TGTGCCACCAGCAGGGCGCCTCTAGGGGCAAGGGGCTACACCTTC
j_call: TRBJ2-1; d_call: NA; v_call: TRBV12-3/TRBV12-4; clone_size: many; cdr3_aa: CASSLRSSSYNEQFF; cdr3_nt: TGTGCCAGCAGTTTACGGTCTAGCTCCTACAATGAGCAGTTCTTC
j_call: TRBJ2-1; d_call: TRBD2; v_call: TRBV5-1; clone_size: few; cdr3_aa: CASSLLVAGDNEQFF; cdr3_nt: TGCGCCAGCAGCTTGTTGGTAGCGGGGGACAATGAGCAGTTCTTC
j_call: TRBJ1-2; d_call: TRBD1; v_call: TRBV12-3/TRBV12-4; clone_size: few; cdr3_aa: CASSLGAGQGASGYTF; cdr3_nt: TGTGCCAGCAGTTTAGGGGCCGGACAGGGGGCAAGTGGCTACACCTTC
j_call: TRBJ2-3; d_call: NA; v_call: TRBV7-2; clone_size: NA; cdr3_aa: CASSLGVPDTQYF; cdr3_nt: TGTGCCAGCAGCTTAGGGGTCCCAGATACGCAGTATTTT